The rows below give T cell receptor beta chains drawn from one sample of a study of OX40 agonist ivuxolimab in advanced cancers. Only in-frame clones appear in the TCRdb table, and some are missing; sequencing was by immunoSEQ multiplex PCR. The data show 30,000 to 45,000 clones, about 85% seen once. The material sequenced was CD4+ or CD8+ T cells sorted from blood, taken in a trial of the OX40 agonist ivuxolimab. All receptors derive from an adult with an advanced solid tumor such as melanoma, head and neck, liver or kidney cancer. The CDR3 runs from the conserved cysteine through the conserved F or W. A D gene is named only where the DNA matches it firmly. Rows may omit the clone size; those that give it use once, few, many or a size class.

TRBV4-3	TRBJ2-7	-	-	CASSQDLVVEPEQYF	TGCGCCAGCAGCCAAGATTTGGTGGTTGAACCCGAGCAGTACTTC
TRBV7-9	TRBJ1-3	-	-	CASSPGLTGNTIYF	TGTGCCAGCAGCCCTGGCCTCACTGGAAACACCATATATTTT
TRBV6-5	TRBJ2-3	-	-	CASRRARGGTQYF	TGTGCCAGCCGGAGGGCCCGGGGCGGTACGCAGTATTTT
TRBV6-4	TRBJ1-5	-	TRBD1	CASSYSSGGDQPQHF	TGTGCCAGCAGTTACTCGTCAGGGGGCGATCAGCCCCAGCATTTT
TRBV7-9	TRBJ2-7	-	TRBD1	CASSFWDSYEQYF	TGTGCCAGCAGCTTCTGGGACAGCTACGAGCAGTACTTC
TRBV19	TRBJ2-1	-	TRBD2	CASKRGGFYNEQFF	TGTGCCAGTAAGCGGGGGGGATTTTACAATGAGCAGTTCTTC
TRBV27	TRBJ2-1	-	TRBD2	CASSLGASGGPYNEQFF	TGTGCCAGCAGTTTAGGGGCTAGCGGGGGCCCTTACAATGAGCAGTTCTTC
TRBV6-5	TRBJ1-1	-	TRBD1	CATSRGLMNTEAFF	TGTGCCACTAGCAGGGGGCTGATGAACACTGAAGCTTTCTTT
TRBV4-1	TRBJ1-6	-	-	CASSQEGRGDSPLHF	TGCGCCAGCAGCCAAGAGGGCAGGGGCGATTCACCCCTCCACTTT
TRBV10-1	TRBJ1-1	few	-	CASSGEDDEAFF	TGCGCCAGCAGTGGAGAGGACGATGAAGCTTTCTTT
TRBV11-3	TRBJ1-2	-	-	CASSSTSGGVGYTF	TGTGCCAGCAGCTCCACGTCGGGAGGGGTGGGCTACACCTTC
TRBV2	TRBJ2-5	-	-	CASRETGPQETQYF	TGTGCCAGCAGAGAAACGGGACCTCAAGAGACCCAGTACTTC
TRBV12-5	TRBJ2-1	-	-	CASGLDPKSSIGDNEQFF	TGTGCTAGTGGTTTGGACCCCAAGTCTAGCATTGGAGACAATGAGCAGTTCTTC
TRBV5-5	TRBJ1-1	-	-	CASSGRTGVYTEAFF	TGTGCCAGCAGCGGGAGGACCGGGGTTTATACTGAAGCTTTCTTT
TRBV18	TRBJ1-1	-	-	CASSQAEYTEAFF	TGTGCCAGCTCACAGGCGGAATACACTGAAGCTTTCTTT
TRBV14	TRBJ1-4	-	-	CASSQVVNWGEPEKLFF	TGTGCCAGCAGCCAAGTGGTAAATTGGGGGGAACCTGAAAAACTGTTTTTT
TRBV6-1	TRBJ2-7	-	-	CASSESGIRAGATF	TGTGCCAGCAGTGAAAGCGGGATTAGGGCGGGGGCAACCTTC
TRBV5-6	TRBJ2-3	once	TRBD1	CASSVDRGTDTQYF	TGTGCCAGCAGCGTAGACAGGGGAACAGATACGCAGTATTTT
TRBV4-3	TRBJ1-5	-	TRBD1	CASSLGTGYQPQHF	TGCGCCAGCAGCCTTGGGACAGGATATCAGCCCCAGCATTTT
TRBV7-8	TRBJ1-2	-	-	CASSLPGANGYTF	TGTGCCAGCAGCTTACCCGGGGCCAATGGCTACACCTTC
TRBV4-3	TRBJ2-7	once	-	CASSHLSGGSYEQYF	TGCGCCAGCAGCCACCTTTCCGGGGGCTCCTACGAGCAGTACTTC
TRBV5-6	TRBJ1-5	-	-	CASSTWDGKNQPQHF	TGTGCCAGCAGCACGTGGGACGGGAAAAATCAGCCCCAGCATTTT
TRBV7-8	TRBJ2-7	-	-	CASSLSAGAPLEQYF	TGTGCCAGCAGCTTATCGGCAGGGGCTCCGTTGGAGCAGTACTTC
TRBV7-2	TRBJ2-1	-	TRBD2	CASSLVASGGAANEQFF	TGTGCCAGCAGCTTAGTGGCTAGCGGGGGGGCCGCCAATGAGCAGTTCTTC
TRBV5-4	TRBJ1-2	-	-	CASSFRGGYTF	TGTGCCAGCAGCTTTAGGGGAGGCTACACCTTC
TRBV6-4	TRBJ1-1	once	-	CASSEARNTEAFF	TGTGCCAGCAGTGAGGCGCGAAACACTGAAGCTTTCTTT
TRBV5-4	TRBJ2-5	once	TRBD1	CASSLGTGVKTQYF	TGTGCCAGCAGCTTAGGGACAGGGGTAAAGACCCAGTACTTC
TRBV9	TRBJ2-2	-	-	CASSAPGVWGSTGELFF	TGTGCCAGCAGCGCACCCGGGGTGTGGGGATCCACCGGGGAGCTGTTTTTT
TRBV9	TRBJ2-5	-	-	CASSVTGEEETQYF	TGTGCCAGCAGCGTAACGGGGGAGGAGGAGACCCAGTACTTC
TRBV5-1	TRBJ1-1	-	TRBD1	CASSLSGGTEAFF	TGCGCCAGCAGCTTGTCAGGGGGCACTGAAGCTTTCTTT
TRBV6-6	TRBJ1-3	-	-	CASSYRGGAGNTIYF	TGTGCCAGCAGTTACCGAGGGGGGGCTGGAAACACCATATATTTT
TRBV2	TRBJ1-1	-	-	CASSRAANTEAFF	TGTGCCAGCAGTAGGGCGGCGAACACTGAAGCTTTCTTT
TRBV7-8	TRBJ2-5	-	-	CASSLNGGLFGTQYF	TGTGCCAGCAGCTTAAATGGCGGTCTTTTCGGGACCCAGTACTTC
TRBV5-1	TRBJ2-5	-	-	CASSLGPTQETQYF	TGCGCCAGCAGCTTGGGACCGACCCAAGAGACCCAGTACTTC
TRBV7-9	TRBJ1-1	-	-	CASSPRESRDFF	TGTGCCAGCAGCCCTCGGGAGTCCCGGGATTTCTTT
TRBV5-4	TRBJ2-1	-	-	CASSKQGGNEQFF	TGTGCCAGCAGCAAACAGGGGGGGAATGAGCAGTTCTTC
TRBV5-1	TRBJ2-2	-	TRBD1	CASSLTGGGNTGELFF	TGCGCCAGCAGCCTAACAGGGGGCGGAAACACCGGGGAGCTGTTTTTT
TRBV18	TRBJ2-1	-	-	CASSPGGPNNEQFF	TGTGCCAGCTCACCGGGGGGGCCCAACAATGAGCAGTTCTTC
TRBV19	TRBJ1-3	-	-	CASISGHSSGNTIYF	TGTGCCAGTATTTCGGGACATAGCTCTGGAAACACCATATATTTT
TRBV7-8	TRBJ2-7	-	-	CASSFDPAGYEQYF	TGTGCCAGCAGCTTTGATCCGGCAGGTTACGAGCAGTACTTC
TRBV27	TRBJ2-7	few	TRBD2	CASSTPRTSGTYEQYF	TGTGCCAGCAGTACCCCCCGGACTAGCGGTACCTACGAGCAGTACTTC
TRBV6-6	TRBJ1-1	-	-	CASSKEGAEAFF	TGTGCCAGCAGTAAGGAGGGGGCTGAAGCTTTCTTT
TRBV18	TRBJ2-7	-	TRBD1	CASSRGTGYEQYF	TGTGCCAGCTCCCGCGGGACAGGCTACGAGCAGTACTTC
TRBV7-9	TRBJ2-1	-	-	CASSLVTDSYNEQFF	TGTGCCAGCAGCTTAGTGACAGACTCCTACAATGAGCAGTTCTTC
TRBV7-3	TRBJ2-5	-	-	CASSLNSAGIQYF	TGTGCCAGCAGCTTAAACAGCGCTGGGATCCAGTACTTC